This T cell receptor (beta chain) was obtained from a study of blood T cell repertoires in COVID-19. At the level of the study: The United States, Italy and Spain were the sources of the acute and convalescent COVID-19 samples. Sources were T cells, B-cell-depleted T cells, or PBMCs; the material itself was cDNA or gDNA.

Notes on this clone: This CDR3 is missing its conserved last phenylalanine or tryptophan, likely due to a read error. No DNA is shown, since the ends of the CDR3 on it are uncertain; the CDR3 is the one TCRdb lists.

The CDR3 region is 15 residues in length, termini included. Germline V lookup: CDR1 MGHRA, CDR2 YSYEKL. Authors' data handling: Amplification from reference gene primers served as the basis for estimated nucleated cell counts. TCRdb's copy holds only in-frame clones and misses some; the assay was immunoSEQ multiplex PCR. V and J calls and clone size are given by that table; D and trimming were obtained from the DNA. The repertoire holds around 190,000 clones, 80% seen once, with about 7.2% in the top ten. Sequencing input: peripheral blood. This receptor was taken from a man in his sixties with acute or convalescent COVID-19. This chain uses TRBV4-1 with TRBJ1-1. This chain's CDR3 is CASSQVIHGGAPRLV.